This note documents a single T cell receptor beta chain sequence. The target antigen is unknown. With random hexamers, reverse transcription was performed on about 0.5 to 1 ug of RNA. The method of amplification for TCR beta CDR3 was immunoSEQ multiplex PCR, covering 54 Vbeta and 13 Jbeta. One entry per CDR3 protein, called by TCRdb with MiXCR from the immunoSEQ multiplex PCR reads. The sample records roughly 120,000 distinct CDR3 sequences, roughly 94% being singletons. CD8+ and CD4+ blood T cells underwent TCR beta sequencing. TEMRA cells underwent FACS enrichment and CD8+ and CD4+ T cells underwent negative isolation. The CDR3 extends over 12 amino acids. Deletions cut 10 bases from V and 7 bases from J, with 13 bases between. The germline V gene has CDR1 ENHRY and CDR2 SYGVKD. This entry belongs to a study of CD8 T cells in Susac syndrome. The study's findings and limits: It was acknowledged by the study that relatively few individuals were included in its TCR sequencing and HLA analysis.

The gene calls are TRBV10-3 and TRBJ1-4, with TRBD1 as a possible D gene (5 bases). The sequence was collected from a human donor with multiple sclerosis. Input material: CD4+ T cells from PBMCs. This CDR3 reads CATQPGGEKLFF. The CDR3 nucleotides are TGTGCCACCCAACCTGGGGGTGAAAAACTGTTTTTT.